The sequence of this T cell receptor beta chain was determined in a study of OX40 agonist ivuxolimab in advanced cancers. Study background: An agonistic human IgG2 monoclonal antibody against OX40 (CD134) was given. Prior anti-PD-1, anti-PD-L1 or anti-CTLA-4 therapy did not bar entry, and more than 35% had some. Partial responses were recorded for three patients, including one with hepatocellular carcinoma and two with cutaneous melanoma.

V dropped 0 bases and J dropped 2 bases, with 9 bases sitting between them. CDR3 size: 15 residues. CDR1 and CDR2 (germline): SGHDT, YYEEEE. Study-wide results and limits: Compared with CD4+, CD8+ T cells on average had more expanded clones.

Assay: immunoSEQ multiplex PCR; the TCRdb copy retains only in-frame clones and omits some. Of 57,000 or so clones in the sample, approximately 90% were seen once. About this clone: Its antigen remains unknown.

The V gene is TRBV5-6, the J gene TRBJ1-5; D uncertain. The TCR originated in an adult with an advanced solid tumor such as melanoma, head and neck, liver or kidney cancer. Specimen: CD4+ or CD8+ T cells sorted from blood, collected in a trial of the OX40 agonist ivuxolimab. CDR3 in amino acids: CASSLGVEGNQPQHF. As DNA, the CDR3 is TGTGCCAGCAGCTTGGGAGTGGAGGGCAATCAGCCCCAGCATTTT. Together with reference TRBV5-6 and TRBJ1-5, the CDR3 gives the full variable domain: DAGVTQSPTHLIKTRGQQVTLRCSPKSGHDTVSWYQQALGQGPQFIFQYYEEEERQRGNFPDRFSGHQFPNYSSELNVNALLLGDSALYLCASSLGVEGNQPQHFGDGTRLSIL.